This T cell receptor beta chain stems from a study of T cells after yellow fever vaccination. One entry per CDR3 protein, called by TCRdb with MiXCR from the 5' RACE reads. Of some 350,000 distinct CDR3 sequences listed, more than 8.5% are singletons. With 4 bases removed from V and 4 bases from J, the gap between germline ends came to 11 bases. CDR3 length: 13 residues. Per germline, CDR1 SGHTS and CDR2 YDEGEE. The chain recombines TRBV5-8 with TRBJ2-5; D remains unclear. Sample: PBMCs, taken on the day of the first yellow fever vaccination. The sequence came from a man aged 18-30 years who received the YFV17D yellow fever vaccine. The CDR3 nucleotides are TGTGCCAGCAGCCCTGTGTTCGTAGAGACCCAGTACTTC. This sequence encodes CASSPVFVETQYF.